This entry concerns a single T cell receptor beta chain. The specificity of this receptor is unknown. No base-level quality is on record; no much larger clone is a single base apart. From its cysteine to its phenylalanine, the CDR3 spans 16 amino acids. CDR3 DNA is the only sequence kept; it has 48 bases, read in frame from the first base. For CDR1 and CDR2, the germline V gene lists MNHNS and SASEGT. At the junction V is shortened by 2 bases and J by 5 bases; bases outside the gene matches: 7. These data come from a study of blood T cell repertoires in COVID-19 (dated by TCRdb to between 2020 and 2021). With respect to the entire study: The collaborator samples originated in the United States, Italy and Spain and spanned the acute and convalescent phases of COVID-19. Samples were obtained from the ongoing ImmuneRACE study (first 160 participants) and from over a thousand subjects provided by 6 global collaborators. The dataset comprised deeply sampled blood TCRbeta repertoires from subjects exposed to, actively infected with, or recovered from COVID-19. The material from the prospective study consisted of cDNA or gDNA derived from T cells, B-cell-depleted T cells, or PBMCs. Where available, HLA class I and class II types were taken from metadata supplied by the sample provider and were not determined by assay-based typing. A de-identified subject ID, COVID-19 status, age in years and sex were almost always included in the sample metadata. The repertoires were made available in a free public database intended to serve as a resource for research on the immune response to SARS-CoV-2. Summary of the overall study and its limitations: The amount of clinical and demographic metadata varied by source and participant and was provided uncurated.

The immunoSEQ Assay, a bias-controlled multiplex PCR, was used to amplify TCRbeta CDR3 regions from genomic DNA. On the authors' methods: The number of nucleated cells in each sample was estimated from the amplification of reference gene primers within the assay. To quantify the absolute abundance of each unique TCRbeta CDR3 rearrangement, sequence reads were collapsed and filtered. For each sample, productive Simpson clonality was calculated as the square root of Simpson's diversity index over productive rearrangements. TCRdb stores this immuneACCESS table with in-frame sequences only. Part of the clones is absent; in the studies checked, under half of the shortfall reflects unresolved V genes, and no reason is known for the rest. The DNA gave D and trimming, while V, J and clone size come from that table. Recorded for this sample are more than 200,000 clones; 70% to 90% of them occurred a single time. The top ten clones comprise nearly 2% of the sample.

The collaborating institutions used their own protocols to collect whole blood in K2EDTA tubes. Collaborator samples were shipped for TCRbeta analysis as frozen whole blood, isolated PBMCs, or DNA extracted from either sample type. This sequence originates from a man aged 25-45 years with active or convalescent COVID-19. The sample was peripheral blood. The rearranged chain carries TRBV6-1 and TRBJ2-5, with 11 bases in between that match TRBD2. Here the CDR3 is given as CASSELAGGLWETQYF. The nucleotide sequence reads as follows: TGTGCCAGCAGTGAACTAGCGGGGGGCCTGTGGGAGACCCAGTACTTC.